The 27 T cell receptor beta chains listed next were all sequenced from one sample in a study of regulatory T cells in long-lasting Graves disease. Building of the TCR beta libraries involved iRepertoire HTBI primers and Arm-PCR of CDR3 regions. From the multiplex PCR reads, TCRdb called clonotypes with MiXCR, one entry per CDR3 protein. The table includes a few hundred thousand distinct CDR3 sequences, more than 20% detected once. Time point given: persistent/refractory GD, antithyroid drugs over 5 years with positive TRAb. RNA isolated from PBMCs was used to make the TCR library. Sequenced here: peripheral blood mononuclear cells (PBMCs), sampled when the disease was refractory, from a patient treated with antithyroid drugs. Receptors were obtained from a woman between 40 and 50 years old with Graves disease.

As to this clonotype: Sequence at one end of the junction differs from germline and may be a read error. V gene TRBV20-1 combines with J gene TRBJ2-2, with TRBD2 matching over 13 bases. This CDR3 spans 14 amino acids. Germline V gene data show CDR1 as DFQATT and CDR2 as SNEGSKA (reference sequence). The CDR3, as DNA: TGCAGTGGTAGACTAGCGGGAGGCACCGGGGAGCTGTTTTTT. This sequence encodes CSGRLAGGTGELFF.

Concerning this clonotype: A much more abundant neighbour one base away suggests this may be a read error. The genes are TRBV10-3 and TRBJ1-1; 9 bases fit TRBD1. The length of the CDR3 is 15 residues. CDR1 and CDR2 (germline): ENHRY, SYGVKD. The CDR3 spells CAISSPGTGNTEALF. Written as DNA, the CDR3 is TGTGCCATCAGCTCACCCGGGACAGGGAACACTGAAGCTCTCTTT.

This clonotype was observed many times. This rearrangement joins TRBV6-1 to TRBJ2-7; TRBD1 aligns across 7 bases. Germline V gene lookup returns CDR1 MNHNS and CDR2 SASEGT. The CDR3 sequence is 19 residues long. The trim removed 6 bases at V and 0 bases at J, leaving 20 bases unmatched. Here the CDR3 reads CASSPEGLLTGIGSYEQYF. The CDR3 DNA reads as TGTGCCAGCAGCCCAGAAGGACTTCTGACAGGGATCGGCTCCTACGAGCAGTACTTC.

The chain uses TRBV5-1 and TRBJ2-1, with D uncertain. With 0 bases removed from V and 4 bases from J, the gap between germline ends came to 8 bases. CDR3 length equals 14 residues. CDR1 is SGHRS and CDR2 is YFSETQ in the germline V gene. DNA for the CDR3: TGCGCCAGCAGCTTGGACCGACCGTACAATGAGCAGTTCTTC. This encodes CASSLDRPYNEQFF.

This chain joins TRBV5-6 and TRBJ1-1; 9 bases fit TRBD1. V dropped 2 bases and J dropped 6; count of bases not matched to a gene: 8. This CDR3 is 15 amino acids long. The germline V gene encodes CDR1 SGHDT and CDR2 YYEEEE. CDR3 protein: CASSFTRTGDPEAFF. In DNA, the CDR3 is TGTGCCAGCAGCTTCACACGGACAGGGGACCCTGAAGCTTTCTTT.

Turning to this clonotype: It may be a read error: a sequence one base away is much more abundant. The CDR3 sequence: CASSAHRDGRNTGELFF. DNA of the CDR3: TGTGCCAGCAGTGCCCACAGGGACGGTCGTAACACCGGGGAGCTGTTTTTT. This chain links TRBV27 with TRBJ2-2, with D tentatively TRBD1 (6 bases). Trimming took off 5 bases at V and 2 bases at J, with 18 bases between the two ends. The germline V gene has CDR1 MNHEY and CDR2 SMNVEV (reference sequence). The CDR3 sequence is 17 residues long.

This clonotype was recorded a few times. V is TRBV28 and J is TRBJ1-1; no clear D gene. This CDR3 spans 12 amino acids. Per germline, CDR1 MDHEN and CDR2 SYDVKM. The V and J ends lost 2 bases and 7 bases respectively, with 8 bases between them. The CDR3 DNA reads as TGTGCCAGCAGTTTACTCCTCCGTGAAGCTTTCTTT. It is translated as CASSLLLREAFF.

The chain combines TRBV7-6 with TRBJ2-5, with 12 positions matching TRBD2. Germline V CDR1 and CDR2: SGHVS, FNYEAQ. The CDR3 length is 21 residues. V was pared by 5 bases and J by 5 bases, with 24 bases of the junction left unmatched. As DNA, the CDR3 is TGTGCCAGCAGCCCATATTATAAGGAGGATCTAGCGGGAGGGACGAGCGAGACCCAGTACTTC. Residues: CASSPYYKEDLAGGTSETQYF.

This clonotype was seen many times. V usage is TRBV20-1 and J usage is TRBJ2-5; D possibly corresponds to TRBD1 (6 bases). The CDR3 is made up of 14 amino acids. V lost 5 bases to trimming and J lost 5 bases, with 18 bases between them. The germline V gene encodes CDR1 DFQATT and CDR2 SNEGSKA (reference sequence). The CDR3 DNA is TGCAGTGCTCCTGTGTGGGACACTCGGGAGACCCAGTACTTC. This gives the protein CSAPVWDTRETQYF.

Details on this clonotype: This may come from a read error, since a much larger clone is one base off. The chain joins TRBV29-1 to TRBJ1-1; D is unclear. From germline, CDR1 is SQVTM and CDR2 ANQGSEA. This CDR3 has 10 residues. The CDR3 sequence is CSIDAPEAFF. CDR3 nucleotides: TGCAGCATTGATGCTCCTGAAGCTTTCTTT.

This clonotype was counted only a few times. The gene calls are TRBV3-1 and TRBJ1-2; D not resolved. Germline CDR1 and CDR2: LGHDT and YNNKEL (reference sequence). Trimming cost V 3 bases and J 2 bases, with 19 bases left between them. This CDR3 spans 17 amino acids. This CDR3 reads CASSQGTGRGGNYGYTF. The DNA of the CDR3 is TGTGCCAGCAGCCAGGGTACTGGACGGGGAGGGAACTATGGCTACACCTTC.

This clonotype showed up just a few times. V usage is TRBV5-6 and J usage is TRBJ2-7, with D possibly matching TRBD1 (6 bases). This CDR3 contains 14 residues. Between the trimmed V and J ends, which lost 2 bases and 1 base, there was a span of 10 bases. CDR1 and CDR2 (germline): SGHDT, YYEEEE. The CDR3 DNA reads TGTGCCAGCAGCTTCCGGGACAAGTCCTACGAGCAGTACTTC. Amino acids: CASSFRDKSYEQYF.

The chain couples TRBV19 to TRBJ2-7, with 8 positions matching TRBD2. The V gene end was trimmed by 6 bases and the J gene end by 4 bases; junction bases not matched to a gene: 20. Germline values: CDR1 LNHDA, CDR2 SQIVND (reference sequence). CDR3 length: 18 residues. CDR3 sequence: CASSPDQFPQREPYEQYF. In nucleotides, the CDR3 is TGTGCCAGTAGCCCGGACCAATTTCCTCAGCGGGAGCCGTACGAGCAGTACTTC. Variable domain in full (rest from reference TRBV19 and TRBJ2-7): DGGITQSPKYLFRKEGQNVTLSCEQNLNHDAMYWYRQDPGQGLRLIYYSQIVNDFQKGDIAEGYSVSREKKESFPLTVTSAQKNPTAFYLCASSPDQFPQREPYEQYFGPGTRLTVT.

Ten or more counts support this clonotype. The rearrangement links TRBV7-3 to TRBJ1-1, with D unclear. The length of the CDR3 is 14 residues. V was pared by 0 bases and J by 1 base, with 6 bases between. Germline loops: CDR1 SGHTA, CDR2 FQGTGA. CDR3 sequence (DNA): TGTGCCAGCAGCTTAACTCGGGAGAACACTGAAGCTTTCTTT. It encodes CASSLTRENTEAFF.

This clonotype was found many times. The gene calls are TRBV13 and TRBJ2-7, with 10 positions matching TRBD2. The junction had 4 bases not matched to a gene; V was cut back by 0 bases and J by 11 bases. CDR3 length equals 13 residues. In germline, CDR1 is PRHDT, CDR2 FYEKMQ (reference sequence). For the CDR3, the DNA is TGTGCCAGCAGCTTAGGGCTAGCGGGAGTAGAGTACTTC. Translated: CASSLGLAGVEYF.

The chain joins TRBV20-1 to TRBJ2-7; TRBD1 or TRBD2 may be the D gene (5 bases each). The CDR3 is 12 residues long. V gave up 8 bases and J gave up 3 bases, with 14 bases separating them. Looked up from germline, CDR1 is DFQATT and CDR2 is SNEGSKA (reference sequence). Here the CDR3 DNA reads TGCAGTTCCGAGGGGAATCTCTACGAGCAGTACTTC. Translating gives CSSEGNLYEQYF.

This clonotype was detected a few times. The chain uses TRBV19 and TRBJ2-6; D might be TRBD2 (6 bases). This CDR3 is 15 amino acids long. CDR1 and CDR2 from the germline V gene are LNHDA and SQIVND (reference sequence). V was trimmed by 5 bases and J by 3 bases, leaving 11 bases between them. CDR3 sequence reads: CASSPGGVGANVLTF. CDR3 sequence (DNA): TGTGCCAGTAGTCCAGGCGGGGTTGGGGCCAACGTCCTGACTTTC. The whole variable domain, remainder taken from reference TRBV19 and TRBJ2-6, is DGGITQSPKYLFRKEGQNVTLSCEQNLNHDAMYWYRQDPGQGLRLIYYSQIVNDFQKGDIAEGYSVSREKKESFPLTVTSAQKNPTAFYLCASSPGGVGANVLTFGAGSRLTVL.

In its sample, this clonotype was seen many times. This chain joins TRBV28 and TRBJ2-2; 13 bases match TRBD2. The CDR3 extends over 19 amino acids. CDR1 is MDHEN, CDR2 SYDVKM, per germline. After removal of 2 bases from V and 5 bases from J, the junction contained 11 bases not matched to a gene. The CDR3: CASSLIFGLAGVGTGELFF. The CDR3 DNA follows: TGTGCCAGCAGTTTAATTTTCGGACTAGCGGGAGTTGGGACCGGGGAGCTGTTTTTT.

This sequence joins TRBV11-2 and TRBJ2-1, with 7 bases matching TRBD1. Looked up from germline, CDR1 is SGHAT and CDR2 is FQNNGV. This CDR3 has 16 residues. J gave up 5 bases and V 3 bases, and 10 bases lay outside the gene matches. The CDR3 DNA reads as TGTGCCAGCAGCTTCAGACAGGGTTTTGGGGACAATGAGCAGTTCTTC. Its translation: CASSFRQGFGDNEQFF.

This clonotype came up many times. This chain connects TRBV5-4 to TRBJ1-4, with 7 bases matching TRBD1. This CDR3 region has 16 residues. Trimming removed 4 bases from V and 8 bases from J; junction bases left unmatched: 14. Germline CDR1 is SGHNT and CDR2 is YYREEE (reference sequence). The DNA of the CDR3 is TGTGCCAGCAGCACGGGAGACAGGGAGGATCGCGAAAAACTGTTTTTT. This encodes CASSTGDREDREKLFF.

CDR3 sequence: CATPGPVYGYTF. In nucleotides, the CDR3 is TGTGCCACCCCGGGACCTGTTTATGGCTACACCTTC. This chain connects TRBV6-4 to TRBJ1-2; D is perhaps TRBD1 (5 bases). The V end lost 10 bases, the J end lost 5 bases, and 14 bases lay between the germline ends. Germline V lookup: CDR1 MRHNA, CDR2 SNTAGT. This CDR3 spans 12 amino acids.

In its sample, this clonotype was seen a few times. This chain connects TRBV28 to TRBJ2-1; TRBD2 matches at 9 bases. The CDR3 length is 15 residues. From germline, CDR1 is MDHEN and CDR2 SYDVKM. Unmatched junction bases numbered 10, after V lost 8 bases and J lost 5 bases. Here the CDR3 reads CASGEAGGDNNEQFF. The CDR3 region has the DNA TGTGCCAGCGGGGAAGCGGGAGGCGACAACAATGAGCAGTTCTTC.

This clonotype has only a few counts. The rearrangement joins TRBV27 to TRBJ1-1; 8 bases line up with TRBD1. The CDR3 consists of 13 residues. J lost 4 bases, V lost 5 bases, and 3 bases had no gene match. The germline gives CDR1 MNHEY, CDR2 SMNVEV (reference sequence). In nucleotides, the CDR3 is TGTGCCAGCAGTCAAACAGGGGGCACTGAAGCTTTCTTT. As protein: CASSQTGGTEAFF.

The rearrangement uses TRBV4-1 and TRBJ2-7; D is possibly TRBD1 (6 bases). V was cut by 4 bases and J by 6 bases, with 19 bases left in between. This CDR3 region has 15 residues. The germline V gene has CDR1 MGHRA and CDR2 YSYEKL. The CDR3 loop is CASSRREQGIGEQYF. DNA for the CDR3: TGCGCCAGCAGCCGCCGGGAACAGGGAATAGGCGAGCAGTACTTC.

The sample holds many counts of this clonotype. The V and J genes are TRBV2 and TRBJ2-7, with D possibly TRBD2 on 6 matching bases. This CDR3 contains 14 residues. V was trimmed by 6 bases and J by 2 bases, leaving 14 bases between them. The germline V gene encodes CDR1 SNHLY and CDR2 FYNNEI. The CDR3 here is CASSIWTKPYEQYF. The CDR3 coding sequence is TGTGCCAGCAGCATATGGACTAAACCCTACGAGCAGTACTTC. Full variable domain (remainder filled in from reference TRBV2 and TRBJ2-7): EPEVTQTPSHQVTQMGQEVILRCVPISNHLYFYWYRQILGQKVEFLVSFYNNEISEKSEIFDDQFSVERPDGSNFTLKIRSTKLEDSAMYFCASSIWTKPYEQYFGPGTRLTVT.

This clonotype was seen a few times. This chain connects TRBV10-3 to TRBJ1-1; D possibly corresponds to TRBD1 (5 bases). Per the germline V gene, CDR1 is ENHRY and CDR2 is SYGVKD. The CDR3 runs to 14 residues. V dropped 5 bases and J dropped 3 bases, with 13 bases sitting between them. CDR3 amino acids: CAISIGGADTEAFF. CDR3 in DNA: TGTGCCATCAGTATCGGAGGGGCGGACACTGAAGCTTTCTTT.

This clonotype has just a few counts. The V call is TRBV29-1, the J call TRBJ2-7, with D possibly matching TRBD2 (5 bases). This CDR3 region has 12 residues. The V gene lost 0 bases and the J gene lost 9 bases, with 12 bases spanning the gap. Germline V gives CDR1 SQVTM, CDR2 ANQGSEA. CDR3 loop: CSVEDLIRGQYF. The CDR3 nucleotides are TGCAGCGTTGAAGATCTTATCCGGGGGCAGTACTTC.